This T cell receptor (beta chain) was identified in a study of OX40 agonist ivuxolimab in advanced cancers. Study observations and caveats: Fewer expanded clones were found on average in CD4+ than in CD8+ T cells. Blood T cells, both CD4+ and CD8+, expanded clonally by week 6 at 0.1 to 3.0 mg/kg.

About this clone: What it recognizes is unknown.

Using immunoSEQ multiplex PCR, the repertoire was profiled, and TCRdb retains in-frame clones only, with some absent. The sample records roughly 56,000 clones, 70% to 85% being singletons. Patients had blood sampled at baseline and again on cycle 4 day 1 and cycle 7 day 1. Trimming left V 0 bases short and J 5 bases short, with 11 bases between. This CDR3 comprises 14 residues. Germline CDR1 is SGHRS and CDR2 is YFSETQ. This sample comprised CD4+ or CD8+ T cells sorted from blood, obtained in a trial of the OX40 agonist ivuxolimab. This rearrangement joins TRBV5-1 to TRBJ2-5; unclear D gene. This TCR was sampled from an adult with an advanced solid tumor such as melanoma, head and neck, liver or kidney cancer. CDR3 sequence: CASSLGGYAETQYF. The CDR3 DNA reads TGCGCCAGCAGCTTGGGAGGCTACGCGGAGACCCAGTACTTC.